This T cell receptor beta chain was sequenced during a study of blood T cell repertoires in COVID-19. Study overall: T cells, B-cell-depleted T cells, or PBMCs provided the cDNA or gDNA that served as material.

The length of the CDR3 is 15 residues. Germline-derived CDR1 and CDR2 are SNHLY and FYNNEI. Trimming removed 4 bases from V and 0 bases from J, with 10 bases in between. Assay: immunoSEQ multiplex PCR; the TCRdb copy retains only in-frame clones and omits some. This table holds about 58,000 clones, 75% to 90% found once. The material sequenced was peripheral blood. The source of this sequence is a woman aged 60-70 years with active COVID-19. The chain is built from TRBV2 and TRBJ1-5, with D possibly being TRBD1 (5 bases). The chain's CDR3 is CASSVSRDSNQPQHF. CDR3 nucleotides: TGTGCCAGCAGTGTTAGCAGGGATAGCAATCAGCCCCAGCATTTT.